This entry lists 29 T cell receptor beta chains sequenced from one sample in a study of shared clonotypes between healthy human individuals. Using immunoSEQ multiplex PCR, the repertoire was profiled, and TCRdb retains in-frame clones only, with some absent. The sample has about 1.1 million clones; approximately 78% are singletons. The specimen was memory CD4+ T cells from PBMCs. Noted subset: CD45RA-negative fraction. All receptors derive from a man younger than 30 in good health. Some clones in this sample may be carry-over from other donors' samples.

The CDR3 DNA is TGTGCCAGCAGCAGCCCGGGACAGGGTCCTTGGGAAAAACTGTTTTTT. Translated, it gives CASSSPGQGPWEKLFF. The chain employs TRBV9 and TRBJ1-4; 9 bases are shared with TRBD1. The length of the CDR3 is 16 residues. V lost 4 bases and J lost 8; bases outside the gene matches: 12. Germline V lookup: CDR1 SGDLS, CDR2 YYNGEE.

The rearrangement joins TRBV28 to TRBJ1-1; 8 nucleotides agree with TRBD1. V was clipped by 8 bases and J by 6 bases; unmatched bases: 8. Germline CDR1 reads MDHEN; CDR2 reads SYDVKM. CDR3 size: 13 residues. CDR3 loop: CASRRQGFAEAFF. Here the CDR3 DNA reads TGTGCCAGCCGAAGACAGGGGTTTGCTGAAGCTTTCTTT.

The chain joins TRBV11-3 to TRBJ2-3; tentative D call: TRBD2 (5 bases). Looked up from germline, CDR1 is SGHNT and CDR2 is YENEEA. This CDR3 contains 14 residues. Between the trimmed V and J ends, which lost 1 base and 4 bases, there was a span of 9 bases. CDR3: CASSLAGIADTQYF. CDR3 nucleotide sequence: TGTGCCAGCAGCTTAGCGGGAATCGCAGATACGCAGTATTTT.

To note about this clone: One base away lies a much larger clone, so this may be a sequencing read error. This sequence joins TRBV6-6 and TRBJ2-7; 8 bases agree with TRBD2. The CDR3 spans 13 residues. Germline loops: CDR1 MNHNY, CDR2 SVGAGI (reference sequence). CDR3: CASSYGAGGERYF. The DNA of the CDR3 is TGTGCCAGCAGTTACGGCGCGGGGGGCGAGCGGTACTTC.

J is TRBJ2-7 and V is TRBV28; 8 positions match TRBD2. The V and J ends lost 7 bases and 7 bases, in that order; junction bases with no gene match: 18. The CDR3 covers 16 residues. Per germline, CDR1 MDHEN and CDR2 SYDVKM. The CDR3 sequence: CASTTPARREGREQYF. The DNA of the CDR3 is TGTGCCAGCACCACTCCCGCCCGCCGGGAGGGCCGGGAGCAGTACTTC.

The chain recombines TRBV27 with TRBJ1-4; no clear D. Germline V gene data show CDR1 as MNHEY and CDR2 as SMNVEV (reference sequence). Between the trimmed V and J ends, which lost 6 bases and 3 bases, there was a span of 11 bases. There are 14 residues in the CDR3. The CDR3 here is CASSQMGPNEKLFF. The CDR3 nucleotides are TGTGCCAGCAGCCAAATGGGTCCTAATGAAAAACTGTTTTTT.

This sequence joins TRBV5-5 and TRBJ1-1, with D tentatively TRBD1 (6 bases). Looked up from germline, CDR1 is SGHKS and CDR2 is YYEKEE (reference sequence). This CDR3 region has 15 residues. The ends were cut back, 1 base at V and 1 base at J, with 11 bases in the middle. The CDR3 sequence: CASSLSWTENTEAFF. CDR3 coding DNA: TGTGCCAGCAGCTTGTCTTGGACAGAGAACACTGAAGCTTTCTTT.

The chain is built from TRBV6-1 and TRBJ2-1; 7 nucleotides align to TRBD1. The CDR3 has 15 residues. The V and J ends lost 8 bases and 1 base, in that order; junction bases with no gene match: 8. CDR1 and CDR2 from the germline V gene are MNHNS and SASEGT. The CDR3 spells CASGAQTGSYNEQFF. CDR3 nucleotides: TGTGCCAGCGGTGCCCAGACAGGGTCCTACAATGAGCAGTTCTTC.

The rearrangement joins TRBV28 to TRBJ1-2; the D gene is possibly TRBD1 (6 bases). V shed 6 bases and J shed 3 bases, with 14 bases lying between them. Germline V gene lookup returns CDR1 MDHEN and CDR2 SYDVKM. The CDR3 length is 14 residues. The CDR3 spells CASSVGGPYYGYTF. CDR3 nucleotide sequence: TGTGCCAGCAGCGTAGGGGGGCCCTACTATGGCTACACCTTC.

The chain employs TRBV4-2 and TRBJ1-3; 9 bases agree with TRBD1. CDR1 is LGHNA, CDR2 YNFKEQ, per germline. Trimming at V came to 1 base and at J to 4 bases, leaving 5 bases not matched to a gene. This CDR3 spans 16 amino acids. CDR3 amino acids: CASSQAQQGAGNTIYF. For the CDR3, the DNA is TGTGCCAGCAGCCAAGCCCAACAGGGGGCCGGAAACACCATATATTTT.

The chain uses TRBV10-1 and TRBJ2-1, with TRBD2 identical over 12 bases. CDR1 and CDR2 from the germline V gene are WNHNN and SYGVQD (reference sequence). V was clipped by 5 bases and J by 6 bases; unmatched bases: 8. The CDR3 sequence is 16 residues long. The CDR3 nucleotides are TGCGCCAGCAGTCCGGCCGGACTAGCGGGAACCAATGAGCAGTTCTTC. This encodes CASSPAGLAGTNEQFF.

A word on this clone: This sequence may be a read error, since a much larger clone differs from it by one base. In the same sample, other DNA sequences code for this CDR3. The rearrangement joins TRBV5-4 to TRBJ1-5; D is unresolved. Germline CDR1 is SGHNT and CDR2 is YYREEE (reference sequence). Trimming took off 3 bases at V and 3 bases at J, with 4 bases between the two ends. This CDR3 is built from 12 residues. The CDR3 protein is CASSSDNQPQHF. The CDR3 DNA reads TGTGCCAGCAGCTCGGACAATCAGCCCCAGCATTTT.

Concerning this clone itself: A clone one base away is much larger, so this may be a read error. The chain carries TRBV2 and TRBJ1-2; D might be TRBD1 (5 bases). In germline, CDR1 is SNHLY, CDR2 FYNNEI. V lost 6 bases and J lost 3, with 11 bases in between. CDR3 size: 13 residues. CDR3 bases: TGTGCCAGCAGCCCCGGGGGGGACTATGGCTACACCTTC. Encoded protein: CASSPGGDYGYTF.

The chain carries TRBV6-5 and TRBJ1-2, with D maybe TRBD1 (5 bases). CDR1 and CDR2 from the germline V gene are MNHEY and SVGAGI. V was shortened by 6 bases and J by 6 bases, with 14 bases between the two germline ends. The CDR3 has 13 amino acids. The CDR3 loop reads CASRKGTGDGYTF. The CDR3 DNA sequence: TGTGCCAGCAGGAAGGGGACTGGCGATGGCTACACCTTC.

To note about this clone: At one boundary the junction diverges from the germline segment, which might be a read error. The genes are TRBV14 and TRBJ2-3, with 8 positions matching TRBD1. Germline CDR1 and CDR2: SGHDN and FVKESK. The CDR3 runs to 16 residues. For the CDR3, the DNA is TGTGCCAGCAGCCAAGATATCAGGGGGCAGGCAGATACGCGGTATTTT. Protein: CASSQDIRGQADTRYF.

The sample holds a few counts of this clone. The chain couples TRBV29-1 to TRBJ2-1, with D unclear. The V end was cut by 6 bases, the J end by 8 bases, with 14 bases between. Germline V gene data show CDR1 as SQVTM and CDR2 as ANQGSEA. CDR3 length: 12 amino acids. The CDR3 nucleotides are TGCAGCGTCTTCACGGCGCGCCATGAGCAGTTCTTC. It specifies CSVFTARHEQFF.

The chain recombines TRBV14 with TRBJ2-1; possibly TRBD1 or TRBD2 for D (5 bases each). The V gene lost 2 bases and the J gene lost 4 bases, with 15 bases spanning the gap. Looked up from germline, CDR1 is SGHDN and CDR2 is FVKESK. This CDR3 is built from 16 residues. CDR3 loop: CASSQRKGTEYNEQFF. The CDR3 DNA follows: TGTGCCAGCAGCCAACGAAAAGGGACCGAGTACAATGAGCAGTTCTTC. The full variable domain, in which reference TRBV14 and TRBJ2-1 provide the parts outside the CDR3, is EAGVTQFPSHSVIEKGQTVTLRCDPISGHDNLYWYRRVMGKEIKFLLHFVKESKQDESGMPNNRFLAERTGGTYSTLKVQPAELEDSGVYFCASSQRKGTEYNEQFFGPGTRLTVL.

The chain carries TRBV10-3 and TRBJ2-7; perhaps TRBD1 as D (6 bases). CDR3 length equals 15 residues. Germline V gene sequence: CDR1 ENHRY, CDR2 SYGVKD. V gave up 0 bases and J gave up 5 bases, with 14 bases separating them. CDR3 nucleotide sequence: TGTGCCATCAGTGAGTCAGGGGGTTATTGGAACGAGCAGTACTTC. Translation gives CAISESGGYWNEQYF.

The chain couples TRBV6-6 to TRBJ2-4, with D perhaps matching TRBD1 or TRBD2 (5 bases each). Germline V gene sequence: CDR1 MNHNY, CDR2 SVGAGI (reference sequence). Deletions cut 6 bases from V and 0 bases from J, with 15 bases between. The length of the CDR3 is 16 residues. The CDR3 DNA reads as TGTGCCAGCAGCCTCTGGGGGAGTCTAGCCAAAAACATTCAGTACTTC. This sequence encodes CASSLWGSLAKNIQYF.

V gene TRBV5-6 combines with J gene TRBJ1-6; D uncertain. Germline lookup yields CDR1 SGHDT and CDR2 YYEEEE. This CDR3 is 13 amino acids long. V dropped 0 bases and J dropped 10 bases, with 8 bases sitting between them. CDR3 DNA: TGTGCCAGCAGCTTGGTAACGGGCTCACCCCTCCACTTT. Its protein is CASSLVTGSPLHF.

The genes are TRBV6-5 and TRBJ1-3; D remains ambiguous. The CDR3 totals 13 residues. Per germline, CDR1 MNHEY and CDR2 SVGAGI. The ends were cut back, 5 bases at V and 6 bases at J, with 11 bases in the middle. In nucleotides, the CDR3 is TGTGCCAGCAGTAACGCCGGGGAAAACACCATATATTTT. It codes for CASSNAGENTIYF.

The J gene is TRBJ2-7, the V gene TRBV19; the D gene is possibly TRBD2 (6 bases). The V gene lost 9 bases and the J gene lost 0 bases, with 15 bases spanning the gap. CDR1 is LNHDA, CDR2 SQIVND, per germline (reference sequence). The CDR3 has 14 residues. The CDR3: CASSLAPHSYEQYF. The CDR3 region has the DNA TGTGCCAGCTCACTAGCACCTCACTCCTACGAGCAGTACTTC.

The rearrangement joins TRBV7-3 to TRBJ2-5; a weak D match, TRBD1 (5 bases). Trimming left V 2 bases short and J 1 base short, with 8 bases between. The CDR3 runs to 14 residues. Per the germline V gene, CDR1 is SGHTA and CDR2 is FQGTGA. CDR3: CASSLYQGQETQYF. The CDR3 DNA reads as TGTGCCAGCAGCTTATACCAGGGCCAAGAGACCCAGTACTTC.

The rearrangement joins TRBV5-1 to TRBJ2-3; D is perhaps TRBD2 (5 bases). Germline CDR1 reads SGHRS; CDR2 reads YFSETQ. CDR3 length: 12 residues. Trimming removed 6 bases at V and 2 bases at J, with 7 bases between. The CDR3 DNA reads as TGCGCCAGCACCGGGGACACAGATACGCAGTATTTT. This translates into CASTGDTDTQYF.

This clone was observed a single time. A much larger clone lies one base from this, so it may be a read error. In the same sample, other DNA sequences code for this CDR3. This chain joins TRBV30 and TRBJ1-6, with D hard to call. Germline CDR1 and CDR2: GTSNPN and SVGIG (reference sequence). V was clipped by 3 bases and J by 7 bases, with 10 bases between them. The CDR3 runs to 13 residues. The CDR3 region is CAWRRRGNSPLHF. The CDR3 DNA reads TGTGCCTGGAGGAGGAGAGGGAATTCACCCCTCCACTTT.

The V and J genes are TRBV28 and TRBJ1-2, with D uncertain. Trimming cost V 2 bases and J 4 bases, with 11 bases left between them. CDR3 length equals 14 residues. Germline loops: CDR1 MDHEN, CDR2 SYDVKM. The CDR3 DNA follows: TGTGCCAGCAGTTTAACGGGGTCGGGCTATGGCTACACCTTC. This codes for CASSLTGSGYGYTF.

The rearrangement joins TRBV7-9 to TRBJ2-1; D not resolved. The CDR3 runs to 15 residues. Per the germline V gene, CDR1 is SEHNR and CDR2 is FQNEAQ (reference sequence). V was cut by 5 bases and J by 8 bases, with 19 bases left in between. The CDR3 DNA is TGTGCCAGCAGCCGGCTCAGTCTCTTTACTGATGAGCAGTTCTTC. Translation gives CASSRLSLFTDEQFF.

The J gene is TRBJ2-7, the V gene TRBV7-2, with TRBD2 identical over 13 bases. The CDR3 loop spans 15 amino acids. Unmatched junction bases numbered 7, after V lost 5 bases and J lost 6 bases. Germline CDR1 is SGHTA and CDR2 is FQGNSA. This CDR3 is CASSTGLAGVGEQYF. The CDR3 nucleotides are TGTGCCAGCAGCACCGGACTAGCGGGAGTTGGCGAGCAGTACTTC. Supplemented by reference TRBV7-2 and TRBJ2-7, the full variable domain reads GAGVSQSPSNKVTEKGKDVELRCDPISGHTALYWYRQSLGQGLEFLIYFQGNSAPDKSGLPSDRFSAERTGGSVSTLTIQRTQQEDSAVYLCASSTGLAGVGEQYFGPGTRLTVT.

The chain joins TRBV6-1 to TRBJ1-4; D is perhaps TRBD1 (6 bases). Deletions cut 4 bases from V and 4 bases from J, with 13 bases between. CDR1 is MNHNS, CDR2 SASEGT, per germline. This CDR3 has 15 amino acids. The CDR3 nucleotides are TGTGCCAGCAGTGTGTATCAGGGGCATAATGAAAAACTGTTTTTT. This sequence encodes CASSVYQGHNEKLFF.